The 20 T cell receptor beta chains below come from one sample, sequenced in a study of T cell repertoires in cytomegalovirus infection. Their specific antigens are unknown. Each CDR3 protein gets one entry after TCRdb re-called the reads with MiXCR. The table records hundreds of thousands of distinct CDR3 sequences, roughly 46% of them present only once. The sequencing here drew on cultured PBMCs, taken from culture after CMV antigen stimulation. The receptors derive from a human donor in good health (CMV status not recorded). Some clones in this sample may be carry-over from other donors' samples.

This sequence joins TRBV7-8 and TRBJ2-1, with 10 bases that match TRBD2. This CDR3 has 17 amino acids. The trim removed 5 bases at V and 4 bases at J, leaving 11 bases unmatched. Germline CDR1 and CDR2: SGHVS and FQNEAQ. DNA of the CDR3: TGTGCCAGCAGCCCATATCTGACTAGCGGGCCATACAATGAGCAGTTCTTC. It specifies CASSPYLTSGPYNEQFF.

About this clonotype: One end of the junction does not line up with germline, which may come from a read error. The chain links TRBV13 to TRBJ2-5; no clear D gene. The germline CDR1 and CDR2 sequences are PRHDT and FYEKMQ (reference sequence). This CDR3 has 11 amino acids. CDR3 in DNA: TGCGCCAGCAACCTCCAAGAGACCCAGTACTTC. This sequence encodes CASNLQETQYF.

This clonotype was found a few times. The gene calls are TRBV7-8 and TRBJ2-7; TRBD1 is a possible D gene (7 bases). The V gene lost 2 bases and the J gene lost 3 bases, with 17 bases spanning the gap. CDR3 size: 16 residues. Germline CDR1 reads SGHVS; CDR2 reads FQNEAQ. The CDR3 reads CASSLYHGRGVYEQYF. CDR3 in DNA: TGTGCCAGCAGCTTATATCATGGCAGGGGGGTCTACGAGCAGTACTTC.

In its sample, this clonotype was seen a few times. The gene calls are TRBV7-2 and TRBJ2-5, with 11 bases lining up with TRBD2. The CDR3 length is 18 residues. The trim removed 4 bases at V and 5 bases at J, leaving 15 bases unmatched. CDR1 is SGHTA and CDR2 is FQGNSA in the germline V gene. CDR3 loop: CASSSPLAGGETSETQYF. Written as DNA, the CDR3 is TGTGCCAGCAGCTCACCTCTAGCGGGGGGCGAAACTTCGGAGACCCAGTACTTC.

The chain links TRBV20-1 to TRBJ2-5; 12 positions match TRBD2. This CDR3 contains 18 residues. V lost 1 base, J lost 2 bases, and 11 bases stayed unmatched. Per the germline V gene, CDR1 is DFQATT and CDR2 is SNEGSKA (reference sequence). The CDR3 sequence is CSARGRGASGRAQETQYF. The DNA of the CDR3 is TGCAGTGCTAGAGGAAGGGGGGCTAGCGGGAGGGCACAAGAGACCCAGTACTTC.

The rearrangement links TRBV28 to TRBJ2-3; unclear D gene. CDR3 length equals 12 residues. The V gene's germline CDR1 is MDHEN and CDR2 SYDVKM. CDR3 residues: CAACESTDTQYF. CDR3 in DNA: TGTGCGGCTTGCGAGAGCACAGATACGCAGTATTTT.

The CDR3 reads CASSERAGSPYEQYF. The DNA for the CDR3 is TGTGCCAGCAGTGAAAGAGCGGGATCCCCCTACGAGCAGTACTTC. This chain uses TRBV2 with TRBJ2-7, with 7 positions matching TRBD2. Germline V CDR1 and CDR2: SNHLY, FYNNEI. The CDR3 is 15 amino acids. V was clipped by 2 bases and J by 2 bases; unmatched bases: 6.

This chain joins TRBV19 and TRBJ2-7, with no clear D. The CDR3 runs to 14 residues. Germline V CDR1 and CDR2: LNHDA, SQIVND (reference sequence). The ends were cut back, 4 bases at V and 3 bases at J, with 13 bases in the middle. CDR3 bases: TGTGCCAGTAGTAATGGCGCGGAAGACTACGAGCAGTACTTC. It translates to CASSNGAEDYEQYF.

This chain uses TRBV11-2 with TRBJ2-7, with TRBD1 as a possible D gene (6 bases). In germline, CDR1 is SGHAT, CDR2 FQNNGV. The V and J ends lost 6 bases and 3 bases respectively, with 15 bases between them. The CDR3 consists of 14 residues. CDR3 region: CASSVAGVIYEQYF. CDR3 coding DNA: TGTGCCAGCAGTGTAGCAGGGGTCATCTACGAGCAGTACTTC.

The sample holds a few counts of this clonotype. In DNA form, the CDR3 reads TGTGCCAGCAGTGCGGGAGGAACCTACGAGCAGTACTTC. This gives the protein CASSAGGTYEQYF. The chain carries TRBV6-2 or TRBV6-3 and TRBJ2-7, with TRBD2 matching 8 bases. With 5 bases clipped from V and 2 bases from J, the junction kept 2 bases outside the gene matches. The germline CDR1 and CDR2 sequences are MNHEY and SVGEGT. The CDR3 is made up of 13 amino acids.

The chain employs TRBV29-1 and TRBJ2-3; no clear D. Trimming took 5 bases from V and 2 from J, leaving 8 bases between them. The CDR3 has 12 residues. The V gene's germline CDR1 is SQVTM and CDR2 ANQGSEA. DNA for the CDR3: TGCAGCGTTCGTGACTTCACAGATACGCAGTATTTT. Its protein is CSVRDFTDTQYF.

The gene calls are TRBV27 and TRBJ2-7; no definite D call. Per the germline V gene, CDR1 is MNHEY and CDR2 is SMNVEV (reference sequence). CDR3 size: 14 residues. Trimming cost V 0 bases and J 2 bases, with 8 bases left between them. CDR3 in DNA: TGTGCCAGCAGTTTATCGTTTACCCCCTACGAGCAGTACTTC. Its translation is CASSLSFTPYEQYF.

This clonotype has only a few counts. J is TRBJ2-7 and V is TRBV10-3, with a weak D call TRBD1 (5 bases). Deletions cut 11 bases from V and 0 bases from J, with 14 bases between. Germline V gene lookup returns CDR1 ENHRY and CDR2 SYGVKD. The CDR3 is 13 residues long. CDR3 sequence reads: CAVQPGPSYEQYF. Here the CDR3 DNA reads TGTGCCGTTCAGCCAGGGCCCTCCTACGAGCAGTACTTC.

Ten or more counts support this clonotype. This rearrangement joins TRBV28 to TRBJ1-2, with a possible D match to TRBD1 (5 bases). CDR3 length equals 12 residues. The V end was cut by 2 bases, the J end by 5 bases, with 6 bases between. In germline, CDR1 is MDHEN, CDR2 SYDVKM. The CDR3, as DNA: TGTGCCAGCAGTTTACAGGGTTATGGCTACACCTTC. Protein: CASSLQGYGYTF.

V gene TRBV7-2 combines with J gene TRBJ2-7; 15 bases map to TRBD2. The J segment lost 3 bases and the V segment lost 5 bases, leaving 2 bases of the junction unmatched. CDR1 is SGHTA and CDR2 is FQGNSA in the germline V gene. CDR3 length: 15 residues. The CDR3 coding sequence is TGTGCCAGCAGCGGACTAGCGGGAGGGAACTACGAGCAGTACTTC. Encoded protein: CASSGLAGGNYEQYF.

Details on this clonotype: The junction shows a germline mismatch at one end, possibly a read error. This rearrangement joins TRBV4-1 to TRBJ1-2; no reliable D call. Germline assignment: CDR1 MGHRA and CDR2 YSYEKL. This CDR3 contains 13 residues. CDR3 sequence reads: CASSHADFYGYTF. For the CDR3, the DNA is TGTGCCAGCAGCCATGCTGACTTTTATGGCTACACCTTC.

This clonotype was recorded a few times. The chain combines TRBV7-9 with TRBJ2-5; tentatively, D is TRBD1 (6 bases). Trimming pared 5 bases from V and 2 bases from J, leaving 15 bases between. CDR1 SEHNR and CDR2 FQNEAQ come from the germline V gene (reference sequence). This CDR3 contains 15 residues. CDR3 amino acids: CASSPSLGAQETQYF. The DNA of the CDR3 is TGTGCCAGCAGCCCCTCCCTGGGGGCACAAGAGACCCAGTACTTC.

This clonotype was seen a few times. V usage is TRBV7-6 and J usage is TRBJ1-1, with D perhaps matching TRBD1 (5 bases). The V gene's germline CDR1 is SGHVS and CDR2 FNYEAQ. V was cut by 7 bases and J by 13 bases, with 25 bases left in between. The length of the CDR3 is 14 residues. The CDR3 is CASNNTTRRPGGFF. CDR3 DNA: TGTGCCAGCAACAACACCACCCGGCGGCCCGGGGGTTTCTTT.

This clonotype has more than one count but fewer than ten. This chain uses TRBV4-1 with TRBJ2-2; D is unclear. Germline loops: CDR1 MGHRA, CDR2 YSYEKL. The ends were cut back, 2 bases at V and 0 bases at J, with 10 bases in the middle. The CDR3 is 16 residues long. In DNA form, the CDR3 reads TGCGCCAGCAGCCAACGAAGGAACCCGAACACCGGGGAGCTGTTTTTT. Its protein is CASSQRRNPNTGELFF.

The chain recombines TRBV12-5 with TRBJ2-7; 8 positions match TRBD1. CDR1 LGHNT and CDR2 FRNRAP come from the germline V gene. CDR3 length: 16 amino acids. Unmatched junction bases numbered 9, after V lost 0 bases and J lost 5 bases. The CDR3 nucleotides read TGTGCTAGTGGTTTGGTACTTCGGGACAGGCCCGACGAGCAGTACTTC. Encoded protein: CASGLVLRDRPDEQYF.